This record looks at one TCR beta chain sequence and its context. The antigen is undetermined. In the naive CD8 group, cells lacked CD45RO and were positively selected for CCR7, so terminally differentiated effector memory CD45RA+ cells were left out. The repertoire was sequenced with immunoSEQ multiplex PCR; TCRdb's copy has only in-frame clones and lacks some. The table includes around 2,000,000 clones, roughly 95% detected once. The entry originates in a study of shared clonotypes between healthy human individuals. The V end lost 4 bases, the J end lost 0 bases, and 9 bases lay between the germline ends. This CDR3 is 15 amino acids long. Germline V lookup: CDR1 MGHRA, CDR2 YSYEKL. Findings and limits, study-wide: Even with large depth, rarefaction showed that sorted-subset sequencing was incomplete. Represented genetic and exposure-history diversity was restricted by having few donors.

The receptor's source is a man aged 18-30 years in good health. This chain links TRBV4-1 with TRBJ1-4; no firm D call. The sequenced sample was naive CD8+ T cells sorted from blood. CDR3 nucleotides: TGCGCCAGCAGCCCTATATTTGCAACTAATGAAAAACTGTTTTTT. This sequence encodes CASSPIFATNEKLFF.